This is a list of T cell receptor beta chains from one sample in a study of shared clonotypes between healthy human individuals. Using immunoSEQ multiplex PCR, the repertoire was profiled, and TCRdb retains in-frame clones only, with some absent. The table lists under 650,000 clones, almost 97% of them singletons. What was sequenced was naive CD4+ T cells sorted from blood. The receptors originated from a woman aged 25 to 39 in good health. Each CDR3 is given with its conserved first and last residue. A D gene is named only where the DNA matches it firmly. Rows give clone size only sometimes, using once, few, many, or a class for an expanded clone.

V	size	J	D	CDR3	DNA
TRBV6-5	NA	TRBJ2-1	NA	CASRDRPYNEQFF	TGTGCCAGCAGAGACAGGCCCTACAATGAGCAGTTCTTC
TRBV5-4	NA	TRBJ2-1	TRBD2	CASRSLREGYNEQFF	TGTGCCAGCAGATCCCTTCGGGAGGGCTACAATGAGCAGTTCTTC
TRBV29-1	NA	TRBJ1-4	TRBD1	CSVEGTGGEKLFF	TGCAGCGTTGAAGGGACAGGGGGGGAAAAACTGTTTTTT
TRBV11-2	NA	TRBJ2-7	TRBD1	CASSIRQGAIYEQYF	TGTGCCAGCAGCATTAGACAGGGGGCAATCTACGAGCAGTACTTC
TRBV21-1	NA	TRBJ1-4	NA	CASSKTSGTGEKLFF	TGTGCCAGCAGCAAAACTTCAGGGACTGGTGAAAAACTGTTTTTT
TRBV2	NA	TRBJ2-1	NA	CASSEVPRAFF	TGTGCCAGCAGTGAGGTCCCTAGGGCGTTCTTC
TRBV27	NA	TRBJ1-3	TRBD1	CASSPRTGTGNTIYF	TGTGCCAGCAGTCCCCGGACAGGGACGGGAAACACCATATATTTT
TRBV5-5	NA	TRBJ2-7	NA	CASSITADSYEQYF	TGTGCCAGCAGCATTACAGCGGACAGTTACGAGCAGTACTTC
TRBV29-1	NA	TRBJ2-6	NA	CSVVDRPGANVLTF	TGCAGCGTTGTGGATAGACCTGGGGCCAACGTCCTGACTTTC
TRBV2	NA	TRBJ2-1	NA	CASTLGGTRNEQFF	TGTGCCAGCACCCTAGGGGGGACGCGGAATGAGCAGTTCTTC
TRBV5-1	NA	TRBJ2-1	TRBD2	CASREGTRNNEQFF	TGCGCCAGCAGGGAGGGGACTAGAAACAATGAGCAGTTCTTC
TRBV28	NA	TRBJ2-2	TRBD2	CASSWTSNTGELFF	TGTGCCAGCAGTTGGACTAGCAACACCGGGGAGCTGTTTTTT
TRBV18	NA	TRBJ1-1	NA	CASSRSVDTEAFF	TGTGCCAGCTCACGATCAGTGGACACTGAAGCTTTCTTT
TRBV5-1	NA	TRBJ2-1	TRBD2	CASSLSTSGYNEQFF	TGCGCCAGCAGCTTGAGTACTAGCGGCTACAATGAGCAGTTCTTC
TRBV6-1	NA	TRBJ2-7	NA	CASSEGGGRSGEQYF	TGTGCCAGCAGTGAAGGAGGAGGTCGATCGGGGGAGCAGTACTTC
TRBV7-2	NA	TRBJ2-5	NA	CASPGGEVETQYF	TGTGCCAGCCCCGGCGGGGAGGTGGAGACCCAGTACTTC
TRBV7-9	NA	TRBJ1-5	TRBD1	CASSTTGGRSQPQHF	TGTGCCAGCAGTACGACAGGGGGCCGAAGTCAGCCCCAGCATTTT
TRBV28	NA	TRBJ2-3	NA	CASSSPGSSTDTQYF	TGTGCCAGCAGTTCCCCAGGGTCTAGCACAGATACGCAGTATTTT
TRBV28	NA	TRBJ2-7	TRBD2	CASGQGGREQYF	TGTGCCAGCGGCCAGGGAGGGCGCGAGCAGTACTTC
TRBV6-5	once	TRBJ1-3	NA	CASSPGLIRGATIYF	TGTGCCAGCAGTCCGGGCCTCATCCGGGGAGCCACCATATATTTT
TRBV6-5	NA	TRBJ2-3	NA	CASSSTGPGTDTQYF	TGTGCCAGCAGTTCGACGGGACCCGGCACAGATACGCAGTATTTT
TRBV27	NA	TRBJ1-5	NA	CASSLQGHQPQHF	TGTGCCAGCAGTCTACAGGGACATCAGCCCCAGCATTTT
TRBV5-6	NA	TRBJ1-4	NA	CASSSTTMFEKLFF	TGTGCCAGCAGCTCGACTACCATGTTTGAAAAACTGTTTTTT
TRBV6-5	NA	TRBJ2-5	NA	CASSSGQETQYF	TGTGCCAGCAGTTCGGGTCAAGAGACCCAGTACTTC
TRBV28	NA	TRBJ2-6	NA	CASSPTGSGANVLTF	TGTGCCAGCAGTCCAACAGGGTCCGGGGCCAACGTCCTGACTTTC
TRBV30	NA	TRBJ2-7	TRBD1	CAWIGQGLSEQYF	TGTGCCTGGATAGGACAGGGGTTGAGCGAGCAGTACTTC
TRBV27	NA	TRBJ2-5	TRBD1	CASSLLSLTGGRETQYF	TGTGCCAGCAGTCTACTCTCTTTGACAGGGGGTAGGGAGACCCAGTACTTC
TRBV28	NA	TRBJ2-7	TRBD1	CASSLTGDRAYEQYF	TGTGCCAGCAGCCTGACCGGGGACAGGGCCTACGAGCAGTACTTC
TRBV19	NA	TRBJ2-4	NA	CASTPNRESIQYF	TGTGCCAGTACCCCCAACCGGGAGTCCATTCAGTACTTC
TRBV7-2	NA	TRBJ2-7	TRBD1	CASGRGTYEQYF	TGTGCCAGCGGCAGGGGGACCTACGAGCAGTACTTC
TRBV5-1	NA	TRBJ2-7	NA	CASSLYRAAEQYF	TGCGCCAGCAGCTTATACCGGGCGGCCGAGCAGTACTTC
TRBV23-1	NA	TRBJ1-5	TRBD1	CASRRGQILFWPQHF	TGCGCCAGCAGGCGGGGACAGATATTGTTTTGGCCCCAGCATTTT
TRBV7-9	NA	TRBJ2-7	TRBD1	CASSPQGEAYEQYF	TGTGCCAGCAGCCCACAGGGGGAGGCCTACGAGCAGTACTTC
TRBV5-8	NA	TRBJ2-2	NA	CASSLVSRLAPTPNTGELFF	TGTGCCAGCAGCTTGGTCTCTCGGTTAGCGCCCACCCCGAACACCGGGGAGCTGTTTTTT
TRBV18	NA	TRBJ2-7	NA	CASSSRGRYSYEQYF	TGTGCCAGCTCATCACGTGGGCGATACTCCTACGAGCAGTACTTC
TRBV27	NA	TRBJ2-7	NA	CASTNAGRHEQYF	TGTGCCAGCACAAACGCGGGCCGTCACGAGCAGTACTTC
TRBV7-8	once	TRBJ2-3	TRBD2	CASSLRLAGASDTQYF	TGTGCCAGCAGCCTAAGACTAGCGGGAGCTTCGGATACGCAGTATTTT
TRBV28	NA	TRBJ2-5	NA	CASSFGKETQYF	TGTGCCAGCAGTTTTGGGAAGGAGACCCAGTACTTC
TRBV7-2	NA	TRBJ2-7	NA	CASSMSSYEQYF	TGTGCCAGTTCAATGAGCTCCTACGAGCAGTACTTC
TRBV18	NA	TRBJ1-5	NA	CASSASRADQPQHF	TGTGCCAGCTCCGCTTCCAGGGCCGACCAGCCCCAGCATTTT
TRBV28	NA	TRBJ2-2	TRBD1	CASRKIRGRTGELFF	TGTGCCAGCAGAAAAATCAGGGGGCGCACCGGGGAGCTGTTTTTT
TRBV10-2	NA	TRBJ1-5	NA	CASVDSNSNQPQHF	TGCGCCAGCGTGGACAGCAATAGCAATCAGCCCCAGCATTTT
TRBV18	NA	TRBJ1-1	NA	CASSPAGGTEAFF	TGTGCCAGCTCACCAGCGGGAGGGACTGAAGCTTTCTTT
TRBV2	NA	TRBJ2-1	TRBD2	CASRTGLVGNEQFF	TGTGCCAGCAGGACGGGACTAGTCGGCAATGAGCAGTTCTTC
TRBV5-8	NA	TRBJ2-3	TRBD2	CASSLPAGTRPTDTQYF	TGTGCCAGCAGCCTCCCCGCTGGGACTAGACCCACAGATACGCAGTATTTT
TRBV11-3	NA	TRBJ2-3	NA	CASSLDGASSYTQYF	TGTGCCAGCAGCTTAGATGGGGCTAGCAGTTATACGCAGTATTTT
TRBV28	NA	TRBJ1-4	NA	CASSFSGRTLGNEKLFF	TGTGCCAGCAGTTTCTCCGGACGGACTCTTGGTAATGAAAAACTGTTTTTT
TRBV28	NA	TRBJ2-7	NA	CASSLTQLEQYF	TGTGCCAGCAGTTTGACCCAGCTGGAGCAGTACTTC
TRBV7-9	NA	TRBJ2-1	NA	CASSLGVTRDLNNEQFF	TGTGCCAGCAGCTTAGGGGTGACCCGGGACCTCAACAATGAGCAGTTCTTC
TRBV5-6	once	TRBJ2-1	NA	CASSPYPTSSYNEQFF	TGTGCCAGCAGCCCGTATCCCACGAGCTCCTACAATGAGCAGTTCTTC
TRBV19	NA	TRBJ2-5	TRBD2	CASSITGTSGSETQYF	TGTGCCAGTAGTATCACTGGGACTAGCGGGAGTGAGACCCAGTACTTC
TRBV7-8	few	TRBJ1-5	NA	CASSLGFRGSNQPQHF	TGTGCCAGCAGCTTAGGTTTCAGGGGTAGCAATCAGCCCCAGCATTTT
TRBV11-1	NA	TRBJ2-3	NA	CASSERTDSTDTQYF	TGTGCCAGCTCAGAGAGGACAGATAGCACAGATACGCAGTATTTT
TRBV2	NA	TRBJ2-7	TRBD2	CASSYSGELPEQYF	TGTGCCAGCAGTTACAGCGGGGAACTTCCCGAGCAGTACTTC
TRBV19	NA	TRBJ2-7	NA	CASSIGGSGPYEQYF	TGTGCCAGTAGTATAGGTGGGTCAGGGCCCTACGAGCAGTACTTC
TRBV6-5	NA	TRBJ2-2	NA	CASSRGLSGELFF	TGTGCCAGCAGTCGCGGGCTAAGCGGGGAGCTGTTTTTT
TRBV18	NA	TRBJ1-1	NA	CASSPPRSRNTEAFF	TGTGCCAGCTCACCACCCCGTTCTCGGAACACTGAAGCTTTCTTT
TRBV7-8	NA	TRBJ1-5	NA	CASSLREGKTQTPDSNQPQHF	TGTGCCAGCAGCTTAAGGGAAGGGAAAACCCAGACTCCAGATAGCAATCAGCCCCAGCATTTT
TRBV7-9	NA	TRBJ1-1	NA	CASSLSGRDTEAFF	TGTGCCAGCAGCTTATCGGGGAGGGACACTGAAGCTTTCTTT
TRBV28	NA	TRBJ2-7	TRBD2	CASSSTGLAGGPYF	TGTGCCAGCAGTTCTACAGGACTAGCGGGAGGACCGTACTTC